This TCR beta chain was obtained from a study of T-cell reconstitution after alpha-beta-depleted transplantation in children. Trimming removed 8 bases from V and 8 bases from J; junction bases left unmatched: 7. CDR1 MNHEY and CDR2 SMNVEV come from the germline V gene (reference sequence). The CDR3 consists of 13 residues. This clonotype was seen only a few times. It was with unique molecular identifiers that the TCRbeta library was prepared. From the PCR reads, TCRdb called clonotypes with MiXCR, one entry per CDR3 protein. The table records approximately 510,000 distinct CDR3 sequences, roughly 18% of them present only once.

The starting material was PBMCs from the stem cell graft donor, obtained from the stem cell graft. This TCR came from a human donor who donated a stem cell graft to a child with acute lymphoblastic leukemia. The chain combines TRBV27 with TRBJ1-5; 9 bases agree with TRBD1. The CDR3 DNA follows: TGTGCCAGCCGGGACAGGGACCTCGAGCCCCAGCATTTT. It specifies CASRDRDLEPQHF.